This T cell receptor beta chain was sequenced for a study of graft-versus-host responses after intestinal transplantation. Study-wide background: Anti-thymocyte globulin induction, then tacrolimus and steroids for about 3 years, went to all recipients.

Study findings and constraints: Early after transplant, HvG clones declined as circulating GvH clones peaked. Individuals who had graft-donor T cell macrochimerism had allografts that showed high graft-versus-host to host-versus-graft clonal ratios.

About this clone: Its antigen is unidentified.

V gave up 8 bases and J gave up 4 bases; unmatched junction bases: 8. CDR1 LNHDA and CDR2 SQIVND come from the germline V gene (reference sequence). The CDR3 has 15 amino acids. Assay used: immunoSEQ multiplex PCR; TCRdb lists only in-frame clones, some missing. The sample lists tens of thousands of clones; roughly 94% were seen once. The V call is TRBV19, the J call TRBJ2-1; 10 nucleotides align to TRBD2. This clonotype originated in a human donor who received an intestinal transplant. The sample was unstimulated CD8+ T cells sorted from spleen or lymph node cells, taken before intestinal transplant. CDR3: CASGAASGSYNEQFF. Written as DNA, the CDR3 is TGTGCCAGTGGGGCGGCTAGCGGGAGTTACAATGAGCAGTTCTTC.